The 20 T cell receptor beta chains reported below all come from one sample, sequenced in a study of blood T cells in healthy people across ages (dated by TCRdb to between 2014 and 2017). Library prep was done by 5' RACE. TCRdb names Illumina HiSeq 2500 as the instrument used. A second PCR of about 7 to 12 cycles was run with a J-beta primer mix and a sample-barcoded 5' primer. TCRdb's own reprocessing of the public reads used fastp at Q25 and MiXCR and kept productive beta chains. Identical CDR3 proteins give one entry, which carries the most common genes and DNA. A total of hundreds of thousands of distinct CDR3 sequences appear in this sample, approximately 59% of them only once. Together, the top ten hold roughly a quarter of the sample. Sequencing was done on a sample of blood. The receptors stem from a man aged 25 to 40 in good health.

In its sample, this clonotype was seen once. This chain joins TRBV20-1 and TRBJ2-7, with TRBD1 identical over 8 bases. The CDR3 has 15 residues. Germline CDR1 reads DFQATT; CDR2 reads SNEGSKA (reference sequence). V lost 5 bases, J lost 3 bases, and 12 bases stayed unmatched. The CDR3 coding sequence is TGCAGTGCTGGACAGGGTCCCCTTGGGATCTACGAGCAGTACTTC. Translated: CSAGQGPLGIYEQYF.

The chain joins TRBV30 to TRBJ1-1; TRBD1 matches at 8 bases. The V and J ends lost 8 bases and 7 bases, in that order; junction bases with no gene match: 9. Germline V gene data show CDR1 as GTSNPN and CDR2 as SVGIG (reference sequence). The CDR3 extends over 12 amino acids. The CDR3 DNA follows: TGTGCCAAGGGACAGGAGGTCGGTGAAGCTTTCTTT. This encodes CAKGQEVGEAFF.

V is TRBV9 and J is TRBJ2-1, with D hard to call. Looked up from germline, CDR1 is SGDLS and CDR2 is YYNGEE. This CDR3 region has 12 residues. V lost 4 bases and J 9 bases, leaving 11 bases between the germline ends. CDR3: CASSPSWSEQFF. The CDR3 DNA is TGTGCCAGCAGCCCCTCCTGGAGTGAGCAGTTCTTC. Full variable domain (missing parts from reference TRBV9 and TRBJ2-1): DSGVTQTPKHLITATGQRVTLRCSPRSGDLSVYWYQQSLDQGLQFLIQYYNGEERAKGNILERFSAQQFPDLHSELNLSSLELGDSALYFCASSPSWSEQFFGPGTRLTVL.

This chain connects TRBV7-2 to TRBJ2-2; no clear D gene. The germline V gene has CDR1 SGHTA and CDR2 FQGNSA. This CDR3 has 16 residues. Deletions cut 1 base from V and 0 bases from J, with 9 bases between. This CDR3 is CASSLGGPANTGELFF. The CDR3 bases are TGTGCCAGCAGCTTAGGTGGTCCCGCGAACACCGGGGAGCTGTTTTTT.

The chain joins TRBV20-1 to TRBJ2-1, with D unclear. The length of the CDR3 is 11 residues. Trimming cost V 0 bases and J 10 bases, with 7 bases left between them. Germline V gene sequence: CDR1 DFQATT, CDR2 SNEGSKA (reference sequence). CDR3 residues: CSAREVYEQFF. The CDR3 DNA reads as TGCAGTGCTAGAGAAGTCTACGAGCAGTTCTTC.

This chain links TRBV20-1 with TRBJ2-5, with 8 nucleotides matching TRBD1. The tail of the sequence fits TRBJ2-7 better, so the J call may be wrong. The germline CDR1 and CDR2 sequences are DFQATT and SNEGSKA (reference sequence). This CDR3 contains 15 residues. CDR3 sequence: CSARDLRTGSDEQYF. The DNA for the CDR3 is TGCAGTGCTAGAGATCTCCGGACAGGGAGCGACGAGCAGTACTTC.

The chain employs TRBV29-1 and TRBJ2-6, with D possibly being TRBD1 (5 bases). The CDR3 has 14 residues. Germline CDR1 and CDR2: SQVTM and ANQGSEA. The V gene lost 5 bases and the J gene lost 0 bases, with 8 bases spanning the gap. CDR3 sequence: CSVSGSSGANVLTF. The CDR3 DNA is TGCAGCGTTTCAGGGTCCTCTGGGGCCAACGTCCTGACTTTC.

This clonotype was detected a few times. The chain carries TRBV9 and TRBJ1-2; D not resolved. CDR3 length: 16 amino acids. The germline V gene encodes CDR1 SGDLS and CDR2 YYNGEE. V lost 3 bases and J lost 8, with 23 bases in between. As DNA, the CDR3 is TGTGCCAGCAGCGCCGAATCTTACCATTTGGACCTGGGCTACACCTTC. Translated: CASSAESYHLDLGYTF.

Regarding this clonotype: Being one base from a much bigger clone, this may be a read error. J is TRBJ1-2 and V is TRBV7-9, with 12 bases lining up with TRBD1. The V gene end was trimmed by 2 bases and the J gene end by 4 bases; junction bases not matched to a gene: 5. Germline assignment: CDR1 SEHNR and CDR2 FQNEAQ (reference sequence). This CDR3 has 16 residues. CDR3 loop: CASSLTGTGGVYGYTF. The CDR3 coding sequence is TGTGCCAGCAGCTTAACCGGGACAGGGGGCGTCTATGGCTACACCTTC.

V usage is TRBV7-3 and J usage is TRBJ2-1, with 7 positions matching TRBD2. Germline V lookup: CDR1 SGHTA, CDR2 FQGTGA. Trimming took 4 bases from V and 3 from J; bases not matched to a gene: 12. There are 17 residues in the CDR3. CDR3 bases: TGTGCCAGCAGCTCCAAGGGCTCTAGCGGCTTCTACAATGAGCAGTTCTTC. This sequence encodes CASSSKGSSGFYNEQFF.

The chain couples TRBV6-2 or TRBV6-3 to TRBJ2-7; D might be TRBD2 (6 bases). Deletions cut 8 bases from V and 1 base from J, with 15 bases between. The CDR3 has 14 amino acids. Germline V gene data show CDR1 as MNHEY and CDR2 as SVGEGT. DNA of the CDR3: TGTGCCAGCTGTCCTTCCGGGACTTCCTACGAGCAGTACTTC. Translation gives CASCPSGTSYEQYF.

Here the CDR3 DNA reads TGTGCCAGCACTATTCACGTGGGGGGCGGGGAGCAGTACTTC. It codes for CASTIHVGGGEQYF. The rearrangement joins TRBV28 to TRBJ2-7; tentatively, D is TRBD1 or TRBD2 (6 bases each). Germline V gene lookup returns CDR1 MDHEN and CDR2 SYDVKM. Deletions cut 7 bases from V and 7 bases from J, with 20 bases between. CDR3 size: 14 residues.

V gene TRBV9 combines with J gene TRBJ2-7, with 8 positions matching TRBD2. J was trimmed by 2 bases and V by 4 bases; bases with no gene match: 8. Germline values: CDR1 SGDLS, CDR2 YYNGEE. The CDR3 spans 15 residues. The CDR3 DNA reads TGTGCCAGCAGCCCCTTTTCGGGGGGGACCTACGAGCAGTACTTC. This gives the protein CASSPFSGGTYEQYF. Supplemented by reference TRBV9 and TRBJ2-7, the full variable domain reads DSGVTQTPKHLITATGQRVTLRCSPRSGDLSVYWYQQSLDQGLQFLIQYYNGEERAKGNILERFSAQQFPDLHSELNLSSLELGDSALYFCASSPFSGGTYEQYFGPGTRLTVT.

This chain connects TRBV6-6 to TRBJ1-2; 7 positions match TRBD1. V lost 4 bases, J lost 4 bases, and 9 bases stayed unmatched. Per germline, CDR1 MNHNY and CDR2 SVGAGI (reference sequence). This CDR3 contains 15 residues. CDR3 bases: TGTGCCAGCAGTTCTCCTGACAGGGACAGCTATGGCTACACCTTC. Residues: CASSSPDRDSYGYTF.

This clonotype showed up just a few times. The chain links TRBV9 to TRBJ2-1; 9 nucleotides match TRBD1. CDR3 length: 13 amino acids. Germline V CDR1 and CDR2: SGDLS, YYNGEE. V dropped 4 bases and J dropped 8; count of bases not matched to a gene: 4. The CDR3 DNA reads TGTGCCAGCAGCCGGACAGGGGATTATGAGCAGTTCTTC. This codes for CASSRTGDYEQFF.

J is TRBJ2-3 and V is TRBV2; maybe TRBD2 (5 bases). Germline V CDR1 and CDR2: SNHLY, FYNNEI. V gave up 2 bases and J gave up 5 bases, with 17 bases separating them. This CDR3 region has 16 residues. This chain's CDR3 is CASSETSGIYQDTQYF. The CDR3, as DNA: TGTGCCAGCAGTGAAACCAGCGGAATCTACCAAGATACGCAGTATTTT.

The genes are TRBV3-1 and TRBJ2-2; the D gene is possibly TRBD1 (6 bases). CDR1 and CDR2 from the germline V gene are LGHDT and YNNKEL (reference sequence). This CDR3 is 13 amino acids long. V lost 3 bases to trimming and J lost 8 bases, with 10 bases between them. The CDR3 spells CASSHNRAGELFF. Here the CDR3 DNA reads TGTGCCAGCAGCCACAACAGGGCTGGGGAGCTGTTTTTT. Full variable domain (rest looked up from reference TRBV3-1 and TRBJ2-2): DTAVSQTPKYLVTQMGNDKSIKCEQNLGHDTMYWYKQDSKKFLKIMFSYNNKELIINETVPNRFSPKSPDKAHLNLHINSLELGDSAVYFCASSHNRAGELFFGEGSRLTVL.

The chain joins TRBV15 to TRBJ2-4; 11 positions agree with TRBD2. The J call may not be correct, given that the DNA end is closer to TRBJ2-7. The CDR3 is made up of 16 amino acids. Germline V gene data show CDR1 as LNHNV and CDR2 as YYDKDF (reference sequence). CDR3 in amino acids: CATSRDPLAGAYEQYF. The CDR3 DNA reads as TGTGCCACCAGCAGAGACCCACTAGCGGGGGCCTACGAGCAGTACTTC.

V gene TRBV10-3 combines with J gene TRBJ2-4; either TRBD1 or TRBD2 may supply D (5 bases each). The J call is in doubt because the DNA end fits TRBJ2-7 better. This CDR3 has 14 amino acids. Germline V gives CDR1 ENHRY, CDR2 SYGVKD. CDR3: CAIRGDNLLSEQYF. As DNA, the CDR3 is TGTGCCATCAGGGGGGATAACCTTTTGTCCGAGCAGTACTTC.

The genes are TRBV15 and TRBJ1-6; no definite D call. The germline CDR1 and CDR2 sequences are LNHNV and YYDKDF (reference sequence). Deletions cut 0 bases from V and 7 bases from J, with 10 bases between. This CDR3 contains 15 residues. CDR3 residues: CATSRDVGGNSPLHF. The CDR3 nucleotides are TGTGCCACCAGCAGAGATGTCGGCGGGAATTCACCCCTCCACTTT.